This T cell receptor beta chain appears in the sequencing data of a study of CD8+ T cells in alopecia areata. General study findings and limits: Only a single nonresponder existed, so baseline CD8+ expansion links stay unclear. Clonality in lesional scalp, especially alopecia totalis/universalis, exceeded that of normal scalp.

This clone was detected a few times. Its antigen is not identified. TCR sequencing used cDNA made by reverse transcription of extracted RNA. Some clones are missing from TCRdb's copy, which holds only in-frame ones; the method was immunoSEQ multiplex PCR. In the table there are 150,000 to 200,000 clones, approximately 60% of which are singletons. As to treatment: oral pan-JAK inhibitor, 5-10 mg twice daily. Individuals with alopecia areata gave both lesional scalp punch biopsies and peripheral blood for collection. Germline V gene sequence: CDR1 SGHTA, CDR2 FQGNSA. The length of the CDR3 is 13 residues. The V end lost 6 bases, the J end lost 1 base, and 9 bases lay between the germline ends.

The sequence was collected from a human donor with alopecia areata. Specimen: CD4+ T cells sorted from blood, collected at week 24, from a patient treated with tofacitinib. The V gene is TRBV7-2, the J gene TRBJ1-1; D gene ambiguous. DNA for the CDR3: TGTGCCAGCAGGACATCAAGGAACACTGAAGCTTTCTTT. It specifies CASRTSRNTEAFF.